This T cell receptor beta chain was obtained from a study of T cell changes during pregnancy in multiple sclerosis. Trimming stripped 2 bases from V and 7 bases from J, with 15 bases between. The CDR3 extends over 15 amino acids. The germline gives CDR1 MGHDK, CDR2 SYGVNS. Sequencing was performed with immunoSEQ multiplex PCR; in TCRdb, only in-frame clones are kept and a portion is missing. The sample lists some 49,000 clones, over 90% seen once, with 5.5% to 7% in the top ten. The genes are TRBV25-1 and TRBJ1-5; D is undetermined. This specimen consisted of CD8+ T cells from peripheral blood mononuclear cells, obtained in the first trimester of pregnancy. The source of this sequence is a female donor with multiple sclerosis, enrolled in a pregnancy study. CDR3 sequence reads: CASSEGTGGGQPQHF. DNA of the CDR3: TGTGCCAGCAGTGAAGGTACCGGAGGTGGGCAGCCCCAGCATTTT.